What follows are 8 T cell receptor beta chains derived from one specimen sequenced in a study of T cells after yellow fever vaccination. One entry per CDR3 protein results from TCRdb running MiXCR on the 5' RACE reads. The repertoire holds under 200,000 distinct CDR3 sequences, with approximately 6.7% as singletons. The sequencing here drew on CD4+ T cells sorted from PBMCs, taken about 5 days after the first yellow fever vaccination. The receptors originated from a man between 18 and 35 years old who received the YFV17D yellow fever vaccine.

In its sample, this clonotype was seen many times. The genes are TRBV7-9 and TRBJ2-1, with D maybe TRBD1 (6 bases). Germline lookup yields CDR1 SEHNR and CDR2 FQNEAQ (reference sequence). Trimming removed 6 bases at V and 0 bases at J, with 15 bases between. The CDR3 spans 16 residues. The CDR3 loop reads CASSHRPDSSYNEQFF. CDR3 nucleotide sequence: TGTGCCAGCAGTCACAGACCGGACAGCTCCTACAATGAGCAGTTCTTC.

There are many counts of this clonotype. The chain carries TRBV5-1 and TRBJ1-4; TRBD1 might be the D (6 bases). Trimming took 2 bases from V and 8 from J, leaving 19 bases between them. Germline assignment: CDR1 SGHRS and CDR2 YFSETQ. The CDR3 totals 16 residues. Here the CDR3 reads CASSLGDRLGVEKLFF. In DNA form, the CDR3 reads TGCGCCAGCAGCTTAGGCGACAGGCTTGGGGTGGAAAAACTGTTTTTT.

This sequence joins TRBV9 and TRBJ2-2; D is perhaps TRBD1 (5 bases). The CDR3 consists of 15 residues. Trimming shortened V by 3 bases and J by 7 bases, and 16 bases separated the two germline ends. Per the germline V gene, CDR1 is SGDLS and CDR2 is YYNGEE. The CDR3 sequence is CASSEAQGFYGELFF. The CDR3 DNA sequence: TGTGCCAGCAGCGAGGCCCAGGGATTTTACGGGGAGCTGTTTTTT.

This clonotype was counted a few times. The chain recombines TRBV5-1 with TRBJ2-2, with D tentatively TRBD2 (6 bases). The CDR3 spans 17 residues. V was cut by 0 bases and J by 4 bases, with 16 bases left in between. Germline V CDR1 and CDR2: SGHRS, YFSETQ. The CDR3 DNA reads TGCGCCAGCAGCTTGGGAAGACAGTACGGGGGCACCGGGGAGCTGTTTTTT. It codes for CASSLGRQYGGTGELFF.

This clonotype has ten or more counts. In DNA, the CDR3 is TGTGCCAGCAGTTACTCCCCCGGGACTAGCGGGGGGAGGCCTGGGGCCAACGTCCTGACTTTC. Translation: CASSYSPGTSGGRPGANVLTF. V usage is TRBV6-2 or TRBV6-3 and J usage is TRBJ2-6, with 15 bases fitting TRBD2. CDR3 size: 21 residues. Germline-derived CDR1 and CDR2 are MNHEY and SVGEGT. Trimming took 0 bases from V and 2 from J; bases not matched to a gene: 8.

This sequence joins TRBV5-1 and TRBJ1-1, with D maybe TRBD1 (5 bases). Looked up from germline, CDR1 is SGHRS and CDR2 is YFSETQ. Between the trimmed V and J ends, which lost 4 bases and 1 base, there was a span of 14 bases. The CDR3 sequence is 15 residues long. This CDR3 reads CASSPPSGGNTEAFF. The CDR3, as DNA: TGCGCCAGCAGCCCGCCTTCGGGGGGGAACACTGAAGCTTTCTTT.

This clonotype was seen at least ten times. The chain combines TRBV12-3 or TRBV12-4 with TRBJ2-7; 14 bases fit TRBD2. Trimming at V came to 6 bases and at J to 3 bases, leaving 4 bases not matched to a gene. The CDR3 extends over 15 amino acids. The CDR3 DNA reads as TGTGCCAGCAGCCGAGGGACTAGCGGGGGCTACGAGCAGTACTTC. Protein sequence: CASSRGTSGGYEQYF.

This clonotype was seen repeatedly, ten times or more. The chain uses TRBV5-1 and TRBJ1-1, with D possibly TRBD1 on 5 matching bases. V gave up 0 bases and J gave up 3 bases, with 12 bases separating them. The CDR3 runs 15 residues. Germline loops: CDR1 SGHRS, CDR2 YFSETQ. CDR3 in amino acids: CASSLVGGIHTEAFF. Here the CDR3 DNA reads TGCGCCAGCAGCTTGGTTGGGGGAATTCACACTGAAGCTTTCTTT.